A single sample is the source of the 8 T cell receptor beta chains below, sequenced in a study of blood T cell repertoires in COVID-19 (TCRdb year 2020). The library was made by the immunoSEQ multiplex PCR assay. TCRdb holds this immuneACCESS table with in-frame rearrangements only. Some clones are missing; in checked studies, unresolved V genes explain under half, and the rest has no known cause. Present in this sample are 240,000 or so clones, around 81% of which were seen just once. Jointly, the top ten make up around 7.2% of the sample. The sequencing sample was made of peripheral blood. The receptor source for this set is a woman of 80 years or more with COVID-19, enrolled during active disease.

Concerning this clone: Different DNA sequences within this sample yield the same CDR3. The chain recombines TRBV4-3 with TRBJ2-5; D is possibly TRBD1 (5 bases). This CDR3 is 16 amino acids long. CDR1 and CDR2 (germline): LGHNA, YSLEER. Trimming took 0 bases from V and 4 from J, leaving 15 bases between them. The CDR3 protein is CASSQDSREWGETQYF. As DNA, the CDR3 is TGCGCCAGCAGCCAAGATTCCAGGGAATGGGGAGAGACCCAGTACTTC.

This clone was observed a few times. Additional DNA sequences in this sample encode the identical CDR3. The chain couples TRBV9 to TRBJ2-3, with D perhaps matching TRBD2 (5 bases). V was trimmed by 0 bases and J by 3 bases, leaving 14 bases between them. The CDR3 sequence is 16 residues long. Germline loops: CDR1 SGDLS, CDR2 YYNGEE. CDR3 sequence: CASSVGEGLRTDTQYF. The CDR3 DNA sequence: TGTGCCAGCAGCGTAGGCGAGGGATTAAGGACAGATACGCAGTATTTT. The full variable domain, its missing parts supplied by reference TRBV9 and TRBJ2-3, is DSGVTQTPKHLITATGQRVTLRCSPRSGDLSVYWYQQSLDQGLQFLIQYYNGEERAKGNILERFSAQQFPDLHSELNLSSLELGDSALYFCASSVGEGLRTDTQYFGPGTRLTVL.

This rearrangement joins TRBV21-1 to TRBJ1-2; the DNA was not compared with TRBD1, the D call given in the table. TRBV21-1 is flagged as a pseudogene. The CDR3 is 14 amino acids. The CDR3 nucleotides read TGTGCCAGCAAACTAACAGGGGCCATCTATGGCTACACCTTC. Its translation: CASKLTGAIYGYTF.

The chain joins TRBV28 to TRBJ2-3; tentatively, D is TRBD2 (6 bases). V was shortened by 7 bases and J by 1 base, with 15 bases between the two germline ends. Germline V gene sequence: CDR1 MDHEN, CDR2 SYDVKM. The CDR3 runs to 15 residues. This CDR3 is CASIPRGGGTDTQYF. Here the CDR3 DNA reads TGTGCCAGCATTCCCCGGGGAGGCGGCACAGATACGCAGTATTTT.

The chain has TRBV11-1 and TRBJ2-5; a possible D gene is TRBD2 (5 bases). V dropped 6 bases and J dropped 2 bases, with 13 bases sitting between them. Germline V gene data show CDR1 as SGHAT and CDR2 as FQDESV (reference sequence). The CDR3 covers 14 residues. Written as DNA, the CDR3 is TGTGCCAGCAGTCCCTCGGAGCGGCAAGAGACCCAGTACTTC. Translation gives CASSPSERQETQYF.

The gene calls are TRBV19 and TRBJ1-2, with 8 bases aligning to TRBD1. In germline, CDR1 is LNHDA, CDR2 SQIVND (reference sequence). This CDR3 has 16 residues. Losses at the gene ends were 3 bases for V and 2 bases for J; bases not matched to a gene: 8. The CDR3 DNA reads as TGTGCCAGTAGTATTCCTTTGAGACAGGGGAACTATGGCTACACCTTC. It is translated as CASSIPLRQGNYGYTF.

The chain uses TRBV6-5 and TRBJ2-7, with D perhaps matching TRBD1 (5 bases). With 2 bases removed from V and 3 bases from J, the gap between germline ends came to 14 bases. Germline CDR1 MNHEY, CDR2 SVGAGI. The CDR3 has 15 residues. CDR3 DNA: TGTGCCAGCAGTTACGAGAGGAAGGGGAACTACGAGCAGTACTTC. It yields the protein CASSYERKGNYEQYF.

The chain has TRBV11-2 and TRBJ1-6, with TRBD1 matching 9 bases. Germline CDR1 reads SGHAT; CDR2 reads FQNNGV. Germline trimming cut 4 bases from V and 6 bases from J; bases unmatched to any gene: 7. This CDR3 has 16 residues. In DNA, the CDR3 is TGTGCCAGCAGCTCCTCGGGACAGGGTGCTAATTCACCCCTCCACTTT. Protein: CASSSSGQGANSPLHF.